This T cell receptor beta chain was sequenced in a study of vaccination and CD4 T cells after COVID-19. CD4+ T cells that had been cultured provided DNA sequenced with the Oncomine TCR Beta short-read assay. TCRdb reprocessed the PCR reads via MiXCR and lists one record per CDR3 protein. The sample lists 7,500 to 9,500 distinct CDR3 sequences; around 66% were seen once. As regards this clonotype: Its antigen remains unknown.

Regarding treatment: roughly 10-day PBMC culture with coronavirus spike peptide pools or control peptides (ViraFEST assay). After expanding antigen-specific T cells with peptide pools, ViraFEST sequenced their TCRs. These CD4+ T cells came from approximately 10-day cultures by negative selection. CDR1 is MNHNS and CDR2 is SASEGT in the germline V gene. V was cut by 6 bases and J by 5 bases, with 20 bases left in between. The length of the CDR3 is 15 residues. The sequenced sample was cultured CD4+ T cells from blood, obtained after SARS-CoV-2 vaccination. The clonotype comes from a human donor with COVID-19. This chain links TRBV6-1 with TRBJ2-7; no firm D call. This CDR3 is CASRRLLNPGHEQYF. The CDR3 nucleotides are TGTGCCAGCAGGAGGTTATTGAACCCGGGCCACGAGCAGTACTTC.